One and the same sample provided the 22 T cell receptor beta chains below, sequenced in a study of OX40 agonist ivuxolimab in advanced cancers. The protocol was immunoSEQ multiplex PCR, while the TCRdb copy is restricted to in-frame clones and leaves out a portion. This table holds over 55,000 clones, roughly 82% found once. Sequencing used CD4+ or CD8+ T cells sorted from blood, obtained in a trial of the OX40 agonist ivuxolimab. The source of these receptors is an adult with an advanced solid tumor such as melanoma, head and neck, liver or kidney cancer.

The chain joins TRBV7-8 to TRBJ1-2; 8 nucleotides align to TRBD1. The V gene end was trimmed by 5 bases and the J gene end by 5 bases; junction bases not matched to a gene: 19. The CDR3 is 18 residues long. Germline values: CDR1 SGHVS, CDR2 FQNEAQ. CDR3: CASSPTSRTGTGLYGYTF. The CDR3 DNA is TGTGCCAGCAGCCCAACAAGCAGGACAGGGACCGGCCTTTATGGCTACACCTTC.

This clone has a handful of counts. This chain links TRBV29-1 with TRBJ1-1; D is ambiguous. The CDR3 covers 12 residues. Trimming stripped 4 bases from V and 1 base from J, with 7 bases between. Germline CDR1 SQVTM, CDR2 ANQGSEA. The CDR3 loop is CSVGRSNTEAFF. In DNA form, the CDR3 reads TGCAGCGTTGGAAGGTCGAACACTGAAGCTTTCTTT.

The rearrangement uses TRBV5-4 and TRBJ2-2; TRBD1 is a possible D gene (5 bases). Germline V CDR1 and CDR2: SGHNT, YYREEE (reference sequence). Between the trimmed V and J ends, which lost 1 base and 6 bases, there was a span of 13 bases. The CDR3 contains 15 residues. The CDR3 region is CASSLQGAGPGELFF. The CDR3 nucleotides read TGTGCCAGCAGCTTGCAAGGGGCCGGGCCCGGGGAGCTGTTTTTT.

The V and J genes are TRBV11-2 and TRBJ1-3; a possible D gene is TRBD1 (5 bases). This CDR3 comprises 19 residues. V was shortened by 5 bases and J by 0 bases, with 23 bases between the two germline ends. Germline V gene data show CDR1 as SGHAT and CDR2 as FQNNGV. The CDR3 reads CASSVQRTRLPFSGNTIYF. The CDR3 DNA sequence: TGTGCCAGCAGCGTACAACGGACACGTTTACCCTTCTCTGGAAACACCATATATTTT. The entire variable domain, with the rest obtained from reference TRBV11-2 and TRBJ1-3, is as follows: EAGVAQSPRYKIIEKRQSVAFWCNPISGHATLYWYQQILGQGPKLLIQFQNNGVVDDSQLPKDRFSAERLKGVDSTLKIQPAKLEDSAVYLCASSVQRTRLPFSGNTIYFGEGSWLTVV.

This chain joins TRBV5-4 and TRBJ2-5, with D perhaps being TRBD1 or TRBD2 (5 bases each). Germline-derived CDR1 and CDR2 are SGHNT and YYREEE (reference sequence). V was pared by 3 bases and J by 3 bases, with 21 bases between. The CDR3 extends over 17 amino acids. CDR3 DNA sequence: TGTGCCAGCAGCTGGTCCTCGGGGCCGAGAGGCGAAGAGACCCAGTACTTC. It codes for CASSWSSGPRGEETQYF.

The DNA for the CDR3 is TGCGCCAGCAGCTCAACCGGGACGGACTCCTACGAGCAGTACTTC. Translating gives CASSSTGTDSYEQYF. The chain combines TRBV5-1 with TRBJ2-7; D may be TRBD1 or TRBD2 (5 bases each). Looked up from germline, CDR1 is SGHRS and CDR2 is YFSETQ. The CDR3 is 15 amino acids. The V end lost 3 bases, the J end lost 0 bases, and 13 bases lay between the germline ends.

This clone was counted a single time. This sequence joins TRBV28 and TRBJ2-5; no firm D call. The CDR3 covers 13 residues. The V and J ends lost 6 bases and 2 bases respectively, with 10 bases between them. In germline, CDR1 is MDHEN, CDR2 SYDVKM. CDR3 in amino acids: CASSPWRQETQYF. DNA of the CDR3: TGTGCCAGCAGCCCTTGGCGGCAAGAGACCCAGTACTTC.

This clone came up a few times. The chain recombines TRBV2 with TRBJ1-6; 9 nucleotides align to TRBD1. Germline V gene sequence: CDR1 SNHLY, CDR2 FYNNEI. Trimming at V came to 5 bases and at J to 7 bases, leaving 18 bases not matched to a gene. The CDR3 is made up of 19 amino acids. CDR3 region: CASSFYLVVRQGENSPLHF. The DNA of the CDR3 is TGTGCCAGCAGTTTCTACCTAGTCGTCCGACAGGGGGAAAATTCACCCCTCCACTTT.

The V call is TRBV19, the J call TRBJ1-1; no firm D call. Per germline, CDR1 LNHDA and CDR2 SQIVND (reference sequence). CDR3 length: 14 residues. V was shortened by 8 bases and J by 5 bases, with 18 bases between the two germline ends. CDR3 sequence (DNA): TGTGCCAGTGCGAGACGGGAGGGATCAACTGAAGCTTTCTTT. As protein: CASARREGSTEAFF.

The chain combines TRBV19 with TRBJ2-3, with 8 positions matching TRBD1. Germline V gene data show CDR1 as LNHDA and CDR2 as SQIVND (reference sequence). This CDR3 is 14 amino acids long. V lost 7 bases, J lost 4 bases, and 7 bases stayed unmatched. CDR3 sequence: CASTTGQVADTQYF. The CDR3 coding sequence is TGTGCCAGTACCACGGGACAGGTTGCAGATACGCAGTATTTT.

Here the CDR3 reads CAISPDRQPQHF. CDR3 sequence (DNA): TGTGCCATCAGTCCCGACAGACAGCCCCAGCATTTT. The chain uses TRBV10-3 and TRBJ1-5; TRBD1 might be the D (5 bases). The germline V gene encodes CDR1 ENHRY and CDR2 SYGVKD. V was pared by 5 bases and J by 7 bases, with 9 bases between. The CDR3 contains 12 residues.

The gene calls are TRBV29-1 and TRBJ1-1, with D unclear. The CDR3 consists of 11 residues. The germline V gene encodes CDR1 SQVTM and CDR2 ANQGSEA. V was trimmed by 7 bases and J by 0 bases, leaving 6 bases between them. In DNA form, the CDR3 reads TGCAGCGCTATAATGAACACTGAAGCTTTCTTT. This gives the protein CSAIMNTEAFF.

The chain couples TRBV5-1 to TRBJ2-7; D is ambiguous. The CDR3 is 12 residues long. Germline CDR1 and CDR2: SGHRS and YFSETQ. The V gene lost 4 bases and the J gene lost 3 bases, with 8 bases spanning the gap. This chain's CDR3 is CASSVDNYEQYF. CDR3 DNA sequence: TGCGCCAGCAGCGTGGATAACTACGAGCAGTACTTC. Variable domain in full (rest from reference TRBV5-1 and TRBJ2-7): KAGVTQTPRYLIKTRGQQVTLSCSPISGHRSVSWYQQTPGQGLQFLFEYFSETQRNKGNFPGRFSGRQFSNSRSEMNVSTLELGDSALYLCASSVDNYEQYFGPGTRLTVT.

V usage is TRBV19 and J usage is TRBJ2-3; 12 bases align to TRBD1. This CDR3 spans 15 amino acids. The ends lost 6 bases at V and 4 bases at J; junction bases unmatched: 5. The germline V gene has CDR1 LNHDA and CDR2 SQIVND (reference sequence). The CDR3 loop is CASRAGTGGPDTQYF. In DNA form, the CDR3 reads TGTGCCAGTAGGGCCGGGACAGGGGGCCCAGATACGCAGTATTTT.

The chain uses TRBV27 and TRBJ2-3; 7 positions agree with TRBD1. V shed 8 bases and J 2 bases; nucleotides not matched to a gene: 4. The CDR3 runs to 13 residues. Germline values: CDR1 MNHEY, CDR2 SMNVEV (reference sequence). The CDR3, as DNA: TGTGCCAGCCGGGACAGACTCACAGATACGCAGTATTTT. As protein: CASRDRLTDTQYF.

V usage is TRBV27 and J usage is TRBJ2-6; no firm D call. The CDR3 contains 13 residues. CDR1 is MNHEY, CDR2 SMNVEV, per germline (reference sequence). Trimming removed 5 bases at V and 6 bases at J, with 8 bases between. CDR3 loop: CASSQPMANVLTF. CDR3 DNA sequence: TGTGCCAGCAGTCAACCGATGGCCAACGTCCTGACTTTC.

The chain couples TRBV21-1 to TRBJ2-7; TRBD2, the table's D call, lacks a check against the DNA. TRBV21-1 is designated a pseudogene. This CDR3 is 16 amino acids long. The CDR3 nucleotides read TGTGCCAGCAGCAAAGTCCCTAGCGGGGGGGCGGGCGAGCAGTACTTC. Translated: CASSKVPSGGAGEQYF.

V is TRBV5-1 and J is TRBJ1-2, with TRBD1 identical over 7 bases. The V gene's germline CDR1 is SGHRS and CDR2 YFSETQ. This CDR3 is 14 amino acids long. V lost 0 bases, J lost 7 bases, and 6 bases stayed unmatched. This chain's CDR3 is CASSLDIRGSGYTF. CDR3 nucleotide sequence: TGCGCCAGCAGCTTGGATATCAGGGGGTCTGGCTACACCTTC.

The rearrangement joins TRBV6-6 to TRBJ2-5, with D unclear. Trimming shortened V by 4 bases and J by 5 bases, and 8 bases separated the two germline ends. The CDR3 is made up of 12 amino acids. The germline CDR1 and CDR2 sequences are MNHNY and SVGAGI (reference sequence). CDR3 DNA sequence: TGTGCCAGCAGTTTAGATTGGGAGACCCAGTACTTC. This gives the protein CASSLDWETQYF.

This rearrangement joins TRBV7-2 to TRBJ1-5, with a weak D call TRBD1 (5 bases). Germline CDR1 and CDR2: SGHTA and FQGNSA. This CDR3 has 15 amino acids. Trimming took off 1 base at V and 2 bases at J, with 9 bases between the two ends. The CDR3 here is CASSLGGTGNQPQHF. The CDR3 DNA is TGTGCCAGCAGCTTAGGAGGGACCGGCAATCAGCCCCAGCATTTT.

The genes are TRBV14 and TRBJ2-1; TRBD2 aligns across 11 bases. CDR1 is SGHDN, CDR2 FVKESK, per germline. This CDR3 has 18 amino acids. V gave up 1 base and J gave up 8 bases; unmatched junction bases: 13. Here the CDR3 DNA reads TGTGCCAGCAGCCAAGTCCTCTTCCTAGCGGGGGGCATGGATGAGCAGTTCTTC. It codes for CASSQVLFLAGGMDEQFF.

The chain links TRBV11-2 to TRBJ2-7; D may be TRBD1 (5 bases). Germline V CDR1 and CDR2: SGHAT, FQNNGV. The CDR3 length is 14 residues. Trimming removed 1 base from V and 0 bases from J, with 7 bases in between. The CDR3 DNA follows: TGTGCCAGCAGCTTAGGGGGCAGCTCCTACGAGCAGTACTTC. Protein sequence: CASSLGGSSYEQYF.